This T cell receptor (beta chain) was identified during a study of spatial heterogeneity in lung cancer. Study at large: There were 72 donors, all of them untreated patients with early-stage non-small cell lung cancer. The library had UMIs, and each TCR and UMI pair averaged more than ten raw reads. Points from the study as a whole: Ubiquitous expanded tumor TCRs were observed in blood more at resection than follow-up.

Single TCR cDNA molecules each had their own unique molecular identifier. TCRdb re-called the 5' RACE reads through MiXCR, storing one row per CDR3 protein. The sample includes around 110,000 distinct CDR3 sequences, 10% to 15% of them seen just once. Time point indicated: blood at routine non-recurrence follow-up after resection. Unsorted whole RNA samples from tumor, nontumor lung or frozen PBMC were sequenced. The V gene's germline CDR1 is MNHEY and CDR2 SVGAGI. Trimming took 1 base from V and 8 from J, leaving 11 bases between them. This CDR3 is 13 amino acids long. Concerning this clonotype: No antigen is known for it.

The rearrangement uses TRBV6-5 and TRBJ1-2; D perhaps matches TRBD1 (5 bases). The TCR originated in a male donor with early-stage non-small cell lung cancer. Material: PBMCs, obtained at follow-up. The CDR3 DNA reads TGTGCCAGCAGTTACTTAGGGGAACTGGGCTACACCTTC. Encoded protein: CASSYLGELGYTF.